These T cell receptor beta chains were read from a single sample in a study of regulatory T cells in long-lasting Graves disease. MiXCR, applied by TCRdb to the multiplex PCR reads, yields one record per CDR3 protein. The table records roughly 400,000 distinct CDR3 sequences, 20% of them present only once. The specimen comprised peripheral blood mononuclear cells (PBMCs), sampled when the disease was refractory, from a patient treated with antithyroid drugs. Every receptor here comes from a female donor with Graves disease. The CDR3 runs from the conserved cysteine through the conserved F or W. Each record gives: D gene, V gene, J gene, clone size, CDR3 DNA, CDR3 protein. The D gene is left open where the match is weak. Expanded clones get a size class; other rows say once, few or many, or leave the size out.

D: .; V: TRBV27; J: TRBJ2-5; size: many; DNA: TGTGCCAGCAGTCCTTACTCCTCGGGTGGGCAAGAGACCCAGTACTTC; CDR3: CASSPYSSGGQETQYF
D: .; V: TRBV20-1; J: TRBJ1-5; size: many; DNA: TGCAGTGCTAGAAAGGGAAGCAATCAGCCCCAGCATTTT; CDR3: CSARKGSNQPQHF
D: .; V: TRBV7-9; J: TRBJ1-1; size: .; DNA: TGTGCCAGCAGCGCCGAGGGGATCAGGACTGAAGCTTTCTTT; CDR3: CASSAEGIRTEAFF
D: TRBD1; V: TRBV20-1; J: TRBJ1-4; size: .; DNA: TGCAGTGCTAGACCCCGGGACAGGGGGTGGGAAAAACTGTTTTTT; CDR3: CSARPRDRGWEKLFF
D: TRBD2; V: TRBV29-1; J: TRBJ2-2; size: .; DNA: TGCAGCGTCTCCGCCGCGGGAGTCACCGGGGAGCTGTTTTTT; CDR3: CSVSAAGVTGELFF
D: .; V: TRBV6-2/TRBV6-3; J: TRBJ1-1; size: few; DNA: TGTGCCAGCAGTTCTTCCACTTGGGGAGGCACTGAAGCTTTCTTT; CDR3: CASSSSTWGGTEAFF
D: TRBD1; V: TRBV12-3/TRBV12-4; J: TRBJ1-1; size: many; DNA: TGTGCCAGCAGCGGGACAGACATCACTGAAGCTTTCTTT; CDR3: CASSGTDITEAFF
D: .; V: TRBV19; J: TRBJ1-1; size: .; DNA: TGTGCCAGTAGTGAGCGAGGGCACACTGAAGCTTTCTTT; CDR3: CASSERGHTEAFF
D: .; V: TRBV9; J: TRBJ1-3; size: .; DNA: TGTGCCAGCAGCGTAGATCCAGGAACGCTCTCTGGAAACACCATATATTTT; CDR3: CASSVDPGTLSGNTIYF
D: .; V: TRBV12-3/TRBV12-4; J: TRBJ2-5; size: many; DNA: TGTGCCAGCAGTCTAGAGGGGACCCAGTACTTC; CDR3: CASSLEGTQYF
D: TRBD1; V: TRBV29-1; J: TRBJ2-7; size: .; DNA: TGCAGCGTTGGAGGGGGCTTATCCTACGAGCAGTACTTC; CDR3: CSVGGGLSYEQYF
D: TRBD2; V: TRBV20-1; J: TRBJ2-7; size: many; DNA: TGCAGTGCAACCGGACTAGCGGGAAACCCCTACGAGCAGTACTTC; CDR3: CSATGLAGNPYEQYF
D: TRBD2; V: TRBV30; J: TRBJ2-5; size: many; DNA: TGTGCCTGGAGTGTAGCGGGAGTGGTAGAGACCCAGTACTTC; CDR3: CAWSVAGVVETQYF
D: TRBD2; V: TRBV11-2; J: TRBJ2-4; size: many; DNA: TGTGCCAGCAGCTTAGCTAGCGGGAAAATTCAGTACTTC; CDR3: CASSLASGKIQYF
D: .; V: TRBV30; J: TRBJ1-1; size: .; DNA: TGTGCCTGGAGTGAGGCAGGGAACACTGAAGCTTTCTTT; CDR3: CAWSEAGNTEAFF
D: TRBD2; V: TRBV7-2; J: TRBJ2-2; size: .; DNA: TGTGCCAGCACCTACCCAACTAGCGGGAAGTCCGGGGAGCTGTTTTTT; CDR3: CASTYPTSGKSGELFF
D: .; V: TRBV20-1; J: TRBJ2-3; size: .; DNA: TGCAGTGCTAGACCCCAAACAGATACGCAGTATTTT; CDR3: CSARPQTDTQYF
D: TRBD2; V: TRBV7-9; J: TRBJ2-5; size: many; DNA: TGTGCCAGCAGCCCCCAAAGCGGGAGCGGGGAGACCCAGTACTTC; CDR3: CASSPQSGSGETQYF
D: .; V: TRBV6-5; J: TRBJ2-7; size: many; DNA: TGTGCCAGCAGTTACGGGGGTTCGGCCTACGAGCAGTACTTC; CDR3: CASSYGGSAYEQYF
D: .; V: TRBV3-1; J: TRBJ2-7; size: many; DNA: TGTGCCAGCAGCCAGGCCTGGGGAGAGGCAAACTCCTACGAGCAGTACTTC; CDR3: CASSQAWGEANSYEQYF
D: TRBD2; V: TRBV3-1; J: TRBJ2-1; size: .; DNA: TGTGCCAGCAGCCAAGATCTTCCCGGGACTAACAATGAGCAGTTCTTC; CDR3: CASSQDLPGTNNEQFF
D: .; V: TRBV6-1; J: TRBJ1-5; size: .; DNA: TGTGCCAGCAGTACAGGGTTGCGCAATCAGCCCCAGCATTTT; CDR3: CASSTGLRNQPQHF
D: TRBD2; V: TRBV15; J: TRBJ2-5; size: once; DNA: TGTGCCACCAGCAGAGATCGGGCTAGCGGGATGGGGTGGACCCAGTACTTC; CDR3: CATSRDRASGMGWTQYF
D: .; V: TRBV10-3; J: TRBJ2-7; size: .; DNA: TGTGCCATCAGAGAGTCGAACTCCTACGGGGAAGAGCAGTACTTC; CDR3: CAIRESNSYGEEQYF
D: .; V: TRBV7-2; J: TRBJ1-5; size: .; DNA: TGTGCCAGCAGCCCAAGGGGGGGGTCCCAGCATTTT; CDR3: CASSPRGGSQHF
D: TRBD2; V: TRBV28; J: TRBJ2-1; size: .; DNA: TGTGCCAGCAGCTACGGGGGGTTTGAGCAGTTCTTC; CDR3: CASSYGGFEQFF
D: .; V: TRBV7-9; J: TRBJ2-5; size: many; DNA: TGTGCCAGCGATAGGACGTCGAAGACCCAGTACTTC; CDR3: CASDRTSKTQYF
D: .; V: TRBV7-2; J: TRBJ1-2; size: many; DNA: TGTGCCAGCAGCCGAGGGGACATCTATGGCTACACCTTC; CDR3: CASSRGDIYGYTF
D: TRBD2; V: TRBV18; J: TRBJ2-7; size: few; DNA: TGTGCCAGCTCACTCCGGGGACTAGCGGAGTTTAACGAGCAGTACTTC; CDR3: CASSLRGLAEFNEQYF
D: TRBD2; V: TRBV5-1; J: TRBJ2-2; size: few; DNA: TGCGCCAGCAGCCCCGATAGCGGGCGGAACACCGGGGAGCTGTTTTTT; CDR3: CASSPDSGRNTGELFF
D: .; V: TRBV28; J: TRBJ2-5; size: many; DNA: TGTGCCAGCAGGACCGGGACTCCTCTGGAGACCCAGTACTTC; CDR3: CASRTGTPLETQYF
D: .; V: TRBV28; J: TRBJ1-5; size: many; DNA: TGTGCCAGCAGTTTATTGCCGGATCAGCCCCAGCATTTT; CDR3: CASSLLPDQPQHF
D: .; V: TRBV28; J: TRBJ1-2; size: few; DNA: TGTGCCAGCAGTTTAAGGGACTTTTATGGCTACACCTTC; CDR3: CASSLRDFYGYTF
D: .; V: TRBV6-1; J: TRBJ2-2; size: many; DNA: TGTGCCACCTCGTTGTTCGCCGGGGAGCTGTTTTTT; CDR3: CATSLFAGELFF
D: .; V: TRBV5-1; J: TRBJ1-1; size: .; DNA: TGCGCCAGCAGCTTGGCCCTCGGGACGGGGAACACTGAAGCTTTCTTT; CDR3: CASSLALGTGNTEAFF
D: .; V: TRBV7-2; J: TRBJ2-7; size: few; DNA: TGTGCCAGCAGCACCGCCAACTCCTACGAGCAGTACTTC; CDR3: CASSTANSYEQYF
D: .; V: TRBV29-1; J: TRBJ2-7; size: few; DNA: TGCAGCTCGGCGGTTGGTCGGGGAGGCTCCTACGAGCAGTACTTC; CDR3: CSSAVGRGGSYEQYF
D: .; V: TRBV6-2/TRBV6-3; J: TRBJ2-7; size: few; DNA: TGTGCCAGCAGTTACTCGGGGGTCGTCTACGAGCAGTACTTC; CDR3: CASSYSGVVYEQYF
D: .; V: TRBV28; J: TRBJ2-7; size: .; DNA: TGTGCCAGCAGTCCGGCTTTCGAGCAGTACTTC; CDR3: CASSPAFEQYF
D: TRBD2; V: TRBV28; J: TRBJ2-7; size: many; DNA: TGTGCCAGCAGTCCTCTTGTCGGGCTAGCGGGGGTGGGCTACGAGCAGTACTTC; CDR3: CASSPLVGLAGVGYEQYF
D: TRBD2; V: TRBV20-1; J: TRBJ2-5; size: .; DNA: TGCAGTGCTGAGCTAGCGGGAGGAGAGACCCAGTACTTC; CDR3: CSAELAGGETQYF
D: .; V: TRBV29-1; J: TRBJ2-5; size: .; DNA: TGCAGCGTTCCTCTGGGTGAGACCCAGTACTTC; CDR3: CSVPLGETQYF
D: TRBD2; V: TRBV6-4; J: TRBJ2-5; size: .; DNA: TGTGCCAGCGTTCCCGGTCCTTTACTAGCGGGAGGACCCTACCCAAGGGAGACCCAGTACTTC; CDR3: CASVPGPLLAGGPYPRETQYF
D: .; V: TRBV7-9; J: TRBJ2-5; size: many; DNA: TGTGCCAGCAGCTCCCGGGGAAGTGTAGAGACCCAGTACTTC; CDR3: CASSSRGSVETQYF
D: .; V: TRBV25-1; J: TRBJ1-2; size: few; DNA: TGTGCCAGCAGTGAATTTACAGCGAACTATGGCTACACCTTC; CDR3: CASSEFTANYGYTF
D: .; V: TRBV14; J: TRBJ2-3; size: few; DNA: TGTGCCAGCAGCCAAATGGGGGATACGCAGTATTTT; CDR3: CASSQMGDTQYF
D: .; V: TRBV4-2; J: TRBJ2-7; size: .; DNA: TGTGCCAGCAGCCAAAGCTTATCAGGGACGAACTACGAGCAGTACTTC; CDR3: CASSQSLSGTNYEQYF
D: .; V: TRBV12-3/TRBV12-4; J: TRBJ1-2; size: many; DNA: TGTGCCAGCAGTCCGTTAGGGGATCAGGGCTACACCTTC; CDR3: CASSPLGDQGYTF
D: .; V: TRBV12-3/TRBV12-4; J: TRBJ1-1; size: many; DNA: TGTGCCAGCAGCCTCGGGACATTGTACGAAGCTTTCTTT; CDR3: CASSLGTLYEAFF
D: .; V: TRBV28; J: TRBJ1-2; size: many; DNA: TGTGCCAGCAGTTTATTTGGGGCGGGTGGCTACACCTTC; CDR3: CASSLFGAGGYTF
D: .; V: TRBV12-5; J: TRBJ1-2; size: many; DNA: TGTGCTAGTGGTTTGGTACCGGTAGGGAAGAGCTATGGCTACACCTTC; CDR3: CASGLVPVGKSYGYTF